A single sample is the source of the 26 T cell receptor beta chains below, sequenced in a study of blood T cell repertoires in COVID-19. Profiling relied on immunoSEQ multiplex PCR, and the TCRdb table lists in-frame clones only, not all of them. The data show about 160,000 clones, about 80% seen once. Sequenced input: peripheral blood. These receptors came from a woman over 75 with acute or convalescent COVID-19.

The J gene is TRBJ1-1, the V gene TRBV5-4, with unresolved D. CDR1 is SGHNT, CDR2 YYREEE, per germline (reference sequence). V lost 5 bases to trimming and J lost 7 bases, with 9 bases between them. The CDR3 length is 11 residues. DNA for the CDR3: TGTGCCAGCAGTTCCGGGATTGAAGCTTTCTTT. It yields the protein CASSSGIEAFF.

This chain uses TRBV3-1 (or the pseudogene TRBV3-2) with TRBJ1-6; 7 bases fit TRBD1. Germline CDR1 and CDR2: LGHDT and YNNKEL (reference sequence). This CDR3 has 15 amino acids. The V segment lost 4 bases and the J segment 8 bases; nucleotides outside the gene matches: 8. CDR3 sequence: CASSRQGPPDSPLHF. The CDR3 DNA reads as TGTGCCAGCAGCCGACAGGGTCCCCCGGATTCACCCCTCCACTTT.

This clone was recorded a few times. The chain joins TRBV5-1 to TRBJ2-7; tentatively, D is TRBD1 (5 bases). The CDR3 totals 13 residues. V was trimmed by 4 bases and J by 0 bases, leaving 8 bases between them. Germline loops: CDR1 SGHRS, CDR2 YFSETQ. The chain's CDR3 is CASSEQVSYEQYF. The CDR3 DNA sequence: TGCGCCAGCAGCGAACAGGTCTCCTACGAGCAGTACTTC.

J is TRBJ2-1 and V is TRBV29-1, with 7 bases fitting TRBD2. This CDR3 has 14 residues. The germline gives CDR1 SQVTM, CDR2 ANQGSEA. Germline trimming cut 1 base from V and 0 bases from J; bases unmatched to any gene: 0. The CDR3: CSVEGGGSYNEQFF. Written as DNA, the CDR3 is TGCAGCGTTGAAGGCGGGGGCTCCTACAATGAGCAGTTCTTC.

This chain links TRBV10-3 with TRBJ1-3; the match to TRBD1 covers 9 bases. CDR1 is ENHRY and CDR2 is SYGVKD in the germline V gene. The CDR3 contains 15 residues. Trimming took 10 bases from V and 8 from J; bases not matched to a gene: 15. CDR3 DNA: TGTGCCACCGATCCGGGACAGGGAAGATTTGACACCATATATTTT. Protein sequence: CATDPGQGRFDTIYF.

A few counts support this clone. The rearrangement joins TRBV25-1 to TRBJ2-2; D is possibly TRBD1 (6 bases). Trimming took 7 bases from V and 6 from J, leaving 9 bases between them. The CDR3 has 12 amino acids. Looked up from germline, CDR1 is MGHDK and CDR2 is SYGVNS. The CDR3 nucleotides are TGTGCCAGCACCAGGGGAGCCGGGGAGCTGTTTTTT. Protein: CASTRGAGELFF.

The chain carries TRBV30 and TRBJ1-3; 7 bases match TRBD1. Germline assignment: CDR1 GTSNPN and CDR2 SVGIG (reference sequence). Unmatched junction bases numbered 7, after V lost 3 bases and J lost 2 bases. The CDR3 totals 15 residues. The CDR3 bases are TGTGCCTGGAGCAAACAGGGGCTTGCTGGAAACACCATATATTTT. It specifies CAWSKQGLAGNTIYF.

The chain carries TRBV10-1 and TRBJ2-7; D remains unclear. The CDR3 totals 12 residues. From germline, CDR1 is WNHNN and CDR2 SYGVQD (reference sequence). Trimming cost V 3 bases and J 4 bases, with 7 bases left between them. CDR3 in amino acids: CASSDSYYEQYF. CDR3 nucleotide sequence: TGCGCCAGCAGTGACTCTTATTACGAGCAGTACTTC.

This chain links TRBV3-1 (or the pseudogene TRBV3-2) with TRBJ1-6; D unresolved. The germline V and J ends were trimmed by 6 bases and 6 bases, with 12 bases remaining between them. In germline, CDR1 is LGHDT, CDR2 YNNKEL (reference sequence). CDR3 length equals 14 residues. CDR3 region: CASRWEGSNSPLHF. For the CDR3, the DNA is TGTGCCAGCAGATGGGAGGGCTCTAATTCACCCCTCCACTTT.

The chain combines TRBV6-1 with TRBJ1-5; D perhaps matches TRBD1 (5 bases). Germline V gene lookup returns CDR1 MNHNS and CDR2 SASEGT. Trimming removed 2 bases from V and 2 bases from J, with 16 bases in between. The CDR3 totals 17 residues. The CDR3 loop reads CASSEKASQGRNQPQHF. The CDR3 DNA reads TGTGCCAGCAGTGAAAAGGCCAGTCAGGGCCGCAATCAGCCCCAGCATTTT.

This chain connects TRBV6-5 to TRBJ2-5; 7 positions agree with TRBD1. The CDR3 sequence is 15 residues long. After removal of 5 bases from V and 2 bases from J, the junction contained 8 bases not matched to a gene. Germline CDR1 reads MNHEY; CDR2 reads SVGAGI. The CDR3 coding sequence is TGTGCCAGCAGTCTCCGGGACAGCCAGCAAGAGACCCAGTACTTC. It encodes CASSLRDSQQETQYF.

The genes are TRBV7-9 and TRBJ2-5; D is unresolved. V shed 3 bases and J shed 0 bases, with 2 bases lying between them. The CDR3 contains 12 residues. Germline CDR1 reads SEHNR; CDR2 reads FQNEAQ (reference sequence). CDR3 nucleotides: TGTGCCAGCAGCTTTAACCAAGAGACCCAGTACTTC. Its translation: CASSFNQETQYF.

This chain uses TRBV19 with TRBJ1-5; TRBD1 is a possible D gene (5 bases). This CDR3 is built from 17 residues. The V end was cut by 0 bases, the J end by 0 bases, with 12 bases between. Germline values: CDR1 LNHDA, CDR2 SQIVND (reference sequence). CDR3 residues: CASSIEGTHYSNQPQHF. The CDR3 DNA sequence: TGTGCCAGTAGTATAGAGGGGACTCATTATAGCAATCAGCCCCAGCATTTT.

The chain combines TRBV18 with TRBJ1-3; D unclear. The germline V and J ends were trimmed by 3 bases and 0 bases, with 9 bases remaining between them. Germline V gene lookup returns CDR1 KGHSH and CDR2 LQKENI. The CDR3 is made up of 15 amino acids. The CDR3 is CASSPVALSGNTIYF. CDR3 nucleotides: TGTGCCAGCTCACCTGTCGCACTCTCTGGAAACACCATATATTTT.

The chain couples TRBV5-1 to TRBJ2-7, with D possibly TRBD1 on 6 matching bases. Trimming pared 0 bases from V and 3 bases from J, leaving 10 bases between. The CDR3 loop spans 14 amino acids. CDR1 and CDR2 from the germline V gene are SGHRS and YFSETQ. Here the CDR3 DNA reads TGCGCCAGCAGCTTGGATCAGGGGAGCTACGAGCAGTACTTC. Its protein is CASSLDQGSYEQYF.

The chain is built from TRBV28 and TRBJ1-4; tentative D call: TRBD1 (5 bases). CDR1 MDHEN and CDR2 SYDVKM come from the germline V gene. The CDR3 length is 14 residues. V was shortened by 3 bases and J by 11 bases, with 16 bases between the two germline ends. CDR3 DNA: TGTGCCAGCAGTTTCGGGCAGGGAGGGAAGAAACTGTTTTTT. It specifies CASSFGQGGKKLFF.

The chain combines TRBV6-4 with TRBJ2-1, with 8 bases that match TRBD2. The CDR3 runs 16 residues. Losses at the gene ends were 5 bases for V and 5 bases for J; bases not matched to a gene: 11. CDR1 and CDR2 (germline): MRHNA, SNTAGT. The DNA of the CDR3 is TGTGCCAGCAGTCCGGCGGCGGGAGGTGTGGACAATGAGCAGTTCTTC. Translation: CASSPAAGGVDNEQFF.

The CDR3 protein is CASSLGLGSHNEQFF. DNA of the CDR3: TGTGCCAGCAGCTTAGGGTTGGGTAGCCACAATGAGCAGTTCTTC. The V call is TRBV7-2, the J call TRBJ2-1; D is unclear. V lost 1 base and J 5 bases, leaving 12 bases between the germline ends. CDR1 and CDR2 from the germline V gene are SGHTA and FQGNSA. The length of the CDR3 is 15 residues.

Remarks on this clone: The junction departs from germline at one end; a sequencing error may be responsible. The chain has TRBV4-2 and TRBJ2-1, with D possibly being TRBD1 (5 bases). This CDR3 has 13 amino acids. Per germline, CDR1 LGHNA and CDR2 YNFKEQ. The CDR3 region has the DNA TGTGCCAGCAGCCAATTGGTGGGGCGCTCAATGGTCTTC. It is translated as CASSQLVGRSMVF.

This chain joins TRBV27 and TRBJ2-5, with D uncertain. The V end lost 5 bases, the J end lost 5 bases, and 18 bases lay between the germline ends. The CDR3 consists of 15 residues. Germline V lookup: CDR1 MNHEY, CDR2 SMNVEV (reference sequence). The CDR3 DNA is TGTGCCAGCAGTCGCTCTCTCGGTTCCGTCGAGACCCAGTACTTC. This sequence encodes CASSRSLGSVETQYF.

The chain joins TRBV30 to TRBJ1-6, with D hard to call. Germline-derived CDR1 and CDR2 are GTSNPN and SVGIG (reference sequence). V was cut by 4 bases and J by 7 bases, with 5 bases left in between. CDR3 length: 11 amino acids. In nucleotides, the CDR3 is TGTGCCTGGACTTCCAATTCACCCCTCCACTTT. The encoded protein is CAWTSNSPLHF.

The chain has TRBV19 and TRBJ2-7, with unresolved D. Trimming removed 3 bases at V and 1 base at J, with 7 bases between. Germline-derived CDR1 and CDR2 are LNHDA and SQIVND (reference sequence). This CDR3 region has 13 residues. The CDR3 nucleotides read TGTGCCAGTAGTATTTCCCATTCCTACGAGCAGTACTTC. Protein product: CASSISHSYEQYF.

The V call is TRBV10-3, the J call TRBJ2-7; a weak D match, TRBD1 (6 bases). The CDR3 runs 14 residues. Trimming took off 2 bases at V and 2 bases at J, with 10 bases between the two ends. CDR1 and CDR2 from the germline V gene are ENHRY and SYGVKD. CDR3 protein: CAISEPDRAYEQYF. CDR3 nucleotides: TGTGCCATCAGTGAGCCGGACAGAGCCTACGAGCAGTACTTC.

The chain joins TRBV5-4 to TRBJ1-2; 7 bases fit TRBD1. V trimming: 4 bases; J trimming: 0 bases; junction bases outside the gene matches: 3. Germline CDR1 and CDR2: SGHNT and YYREEE (reference sequence). This CDR3 is 14 amino acids long. CDR3: CASSVGGANYGYTF. The CDR3 region has the DNA TGTGCCAGCAGCGTAGGGGGCGCTAACTATGGCTACACCTTC.

V usage is TRBV27 and J usage is TRBJ1-2; D possibly corresponds to TRBD1 (6 bases). Trimming shortened V by 3 bases and J by 5 bases, and 16 bases separated the two germline ends. The CDR3 has 15 amino acids. Germline V gene sequence: CDR1 MNHEY, CDR2 SMNVEV (reference sequence). The DNA of the CDR3 is TGTGCCAGCAGTTTGGACCCACAGGGAAATTATGGCTACACCTTC. Its translation: CASSLDPQGNYGYTF.

The chain is built from TRBV5-4 and TRBJ1-5; D not certain. V was pared by 3 bases and J by 7 bases, with 8 bases between. CDR1 SGHNT and CDR2 YYREEE come from the germline V gene (reference sequence). This CDR3 has 12 residues. The CDR3 loop reads CASSSRGQPQHF. The CDR3 DNA is TGTGCCAGCAGCTCCCGGGGACAGCCCCAGCATTTT.